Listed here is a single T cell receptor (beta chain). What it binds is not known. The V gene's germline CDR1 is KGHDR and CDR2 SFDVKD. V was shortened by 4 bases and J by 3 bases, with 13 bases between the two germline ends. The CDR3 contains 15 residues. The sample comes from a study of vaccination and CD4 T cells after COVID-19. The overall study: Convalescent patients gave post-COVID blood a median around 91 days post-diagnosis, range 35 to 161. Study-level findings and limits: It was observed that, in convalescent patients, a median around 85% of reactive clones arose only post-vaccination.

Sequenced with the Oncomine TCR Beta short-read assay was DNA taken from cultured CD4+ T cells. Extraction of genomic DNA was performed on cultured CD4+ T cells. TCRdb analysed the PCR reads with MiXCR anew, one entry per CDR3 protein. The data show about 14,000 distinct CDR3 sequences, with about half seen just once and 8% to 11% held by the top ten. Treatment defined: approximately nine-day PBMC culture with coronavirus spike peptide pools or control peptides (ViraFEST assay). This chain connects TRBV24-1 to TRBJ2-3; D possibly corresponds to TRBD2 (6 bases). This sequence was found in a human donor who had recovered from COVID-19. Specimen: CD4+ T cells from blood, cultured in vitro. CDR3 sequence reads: CATSEGGFSTDTQYF. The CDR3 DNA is TGTGCCACCAGTGAGGGGGGATTTAGTACAGATACGCAGTATTTT.